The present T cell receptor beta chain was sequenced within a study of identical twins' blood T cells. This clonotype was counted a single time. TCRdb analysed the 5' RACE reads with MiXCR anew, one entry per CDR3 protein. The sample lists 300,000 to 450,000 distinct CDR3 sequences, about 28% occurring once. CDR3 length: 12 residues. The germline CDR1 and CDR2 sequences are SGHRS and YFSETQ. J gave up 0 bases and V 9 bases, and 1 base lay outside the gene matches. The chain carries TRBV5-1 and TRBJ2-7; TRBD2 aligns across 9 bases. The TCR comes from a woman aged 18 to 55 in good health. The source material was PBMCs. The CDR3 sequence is CATSGNSYEQYF. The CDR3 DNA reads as TGCGCCACTAGCGGGAACTCCTACGAGCAGTACTTC.